The rows below give T cell receptor beta chains drawn from one sample of a study of blood T cell repertoires in COVID-19. Only in-frame clones appear in the TCRdb table, and some are missing; sequencing was by immunoSEQ multiplex PCR. The table lists some 240,000 clones, about 84% of them singletons. The sequenced sample consisted of peripheral blood. The source of these receptors is a human donor in a cohort sampled during active COVID-19. Both conserved end residues are part of each CDR3. D genes are given only for firm matches. Only part of the rows carry a size: once, few, many, or a class if the clone is expanded.

V gene	clone size	D gene	J gene	CDR3 DNA	CDR3 protein
TRBV28	few	TRBD2	TRBJ2-7	TGTGCCAGCAGTTTCGCTAGTCGACATAGCGGGAGGGTCTACGAGCAGTACTTC	CASSFASRHSGRVYEQYF
TRBV4-3	-	-	TRBJ1-1	TGCGCCAGCAGCCAGGATCAGGGGTTCGCCACTGAAGCTTTCTTT	CASSQDQGFATEAFF
TRBV21-1	-	-	TRBJ2-2	TGTGCCAGCTGTACCGGGACTAGCGGGAGATTCGACACCGGGGAGCTGTTTTTT	CASCTGTSGRFDTGELFF
TRBV7-7	-	-	TRBJ2-7	TGTGCTAGCAGCTTAGAGCGCGATGGGGGGGAGCAGTACTTC	CASSLERDGGEQYF
TRBV3-1/TRBV3-2	few	TRBD2	TRBJ2-5	TGTGCCAGCAGCCAAGCCCTAGCGGGGTTGGGTACGGAAGAGACCCAGTACTTC	CASSQALAGLGTEETQYF
TRBV5-8	-	-	TRBJ2-3	TGTGCCAGCAGCTTGGGCCAGGGCGACGATACGCAGTATTTT	CASSLGQGDDTQYF
TRBV7-9	-	-	TRBJ2-5	TGTGCCAGCAGCTTAGGTTCGGGCAGGGGAGAGACCCAGTACTTC	CASSLGSGRGETQYF
TRBV18	few	TRBD1	TRBJ1-2	TGTGCCAGCTCACCGGGACAGGGCTTGGGAGGCTACACCTTC	CASSPGQGLGGYTF
TRBV27	-	TRBD1	TRBJ1-2	TGTGCCAGCAGGTTAGGACAGGGGGACGGCTACACCTTC	CASRLGQGDGYTF
TRBV5-1	-	TRBD1	TRBJ2-7	TGCGCCAGCAGCTTTGGGACAGGGATCTACGAGCAGTACTTC	CASSFGTGIYEQYF
TRBV14	-	TRBD1	TRBJ2-3	TGTGCCAGCAGCCCGGGGGACAGGGGGAACACAGATACGCAGTATTTT	CASSPGDRGNTDTQYF
TRBV24-1	-	-	TRBJ1-1	TGTGCCACCAGTGATGGTCAGAAAGCTTTCTTT	CATSDGQKAFF
TRBV7-2	-	-	TRBJ1-3	TGTGCCAGCAGCTTAGTCAGGGCCAACTCTGGAAACACCATATATTTT	CASSLVRANSGNTIYF
TRBV7-6	-	-	TRBJ2-2	TGTGCCAGCAGCTTAGTATTAGCCGGGGAGCTGTTTTTT	CASSLVLAGELFF
TRBV29-1	few	-	TRBJ2-5	TGCAGCGTTGGGGCTCGAGGGGAGACCCAGTACTTC	CSVGARGETQYF
TRBV19	-	-	TRBJ2-7	TGTGCCAGTAGTGTACAATACGAGCAGTACTTC	CASSVQYEQYF
TRBV28	-	-	TRBJ1-1	TGTGCCAGCATGAACAGTGAGAACACTGAAGCTTTCTTT	CASMNSENTEAFF
TRBV19	many	-	TRBJ2-1	TGTGCCAGTAGCAGCCAATTTCGGGGAAATGAGCAGTTCTTC	CASSSQFRGNEQFF
TRBV5-1	-	-	TRBJ1-1	TGCGCCAGCAGCTTGAGGTTAGCGAACACTGAAGCTTTCTTT	CASSLRLANTEAFF
TRBV28	-	-	TRBJ2-3	TGTGCCAGCACCTTAGGAGTTACGAGCACAGATACGCAGTATTTT	CASTLGVTSTDTQYF
TRBV14	-	TRBD1	TRBJ1-6	TGTGCCAGCAGCCAATGGGCGCGACAGGGACTTGAGTCACCCCTCCACTTT	CASSQWARQGLESPLHF
TRBV6-2/TRBV6-3	-	TRBD1	TRBJ1-4	TGTGCCAGCAGTTACCCCAGACTCCACAGGGGGCATGAAAAACTGTTTTTT	CASSYPRLHRGHEKLFF
TRBV28	-	TRBD1	TRBJ1-2	TGTGCCAGCACTGAAACAGGGGGCGCATCCGGCTACACCTTC	CASTETGGASGYTF
TRBV27	many	-	TRBJ1-5	TGTGCCAGCAGTTTAGGGAGTAGCAATCAGCCCCAGCATTTT	CASSLGSSNQPQHF
TRBV29-1	once	-	TRBJ1-1	TGCAGCGTTGTGGGGACAAAAGACACTGAAGCTTTCTTT	CSVVGTKDTEAFF
TRBV13	-	TRBD2	TRBJ2-3	TGTGCCAGCAGCTCACGGACTAGCGGGAGCGATACGCAGTATTTT	CASSSRTSGSDTQYF
TRBV6-5	few	TRBD1	TRBJ2-7	TGTGCCAGCACCAAAGGGACAGGGAGGACCTACGAGCAGTACTTC	CASTKGTGRTYEQYF
TRBV6-1	few	-	TRBJ1-2	TGTGCCAGCAGTGAAGCGGCCGGGGGGGCCGGCTATGGCTACACCTTC	CASSEAAGGAGYGYTF
TRBV27	-	TRBD2	TRBJ2-5	TGTGCCAGCAGCCTATTAGCGGGGGGCGGAAGAGAGACCCAGTACTTC	CASSLLAGGGRETQYF
TRBV11-2	-	TRBD2	TRBJ2-3	TGTGCCAGCAGGCAGGGACTAGCGGACTCCACAGATACGCAGTATTTT	CASRQGLADSTDTQYF
TRBV29-1	-	TRBD1	TRBJ1-1	TGCAGCGTTGATGACCGGGACAGGGATCCCGACACTGAAGCTTTCTTT	CSVDDRDRDPDTEAFF
TRBV28	-	TRBD1	TRBJ1-5	TGTGCCAGCAGTTACCCGGGACAGGGGGCCGGTCAGCCCCAGCATTTT	CASSYPGQGAGQPQHF
TRBV6-4	-	-	TRBJ2-3	TGTGCCAGCAGGCCCAATGCCGGGTCAGATACGCAGTATTTT	CASRPNAGSDTQYF
TRBV11-2	-	-	TRBJ1-1	TGTGCCAGCAGCCAGGCGGAGGGGTATGGTCGGGCTGAAGCTTTCTTT	CASSQAEGYGRAEAFF
TRBV6-6	-	-	TRBJ2-2	TGTGCCAGCAGTTACTCGAGACTGAAGAACACCGGGGAGCTGTTTTTT	CASSYSRLKNTGELFF
TRBV11-2	-	-	TRBJ1-1	TGTGCCAGCAGCTTCGGGGACACTGAAGCTTTCTTT	CASSFGDTEAFF
TRBV9	-	TRBD1	TRBJ1-1	TGTGCCAGCAGTGCGGACAGGGGGGACACTGAAGCTTTCTTT	CASSADRGDTEAFF
TRBV6-5	once	-	TRBJ1-1	TGTGCCAGCAGCTACGAGGACAGTGAAGCTTTCTTT	CASSYEDSEAFF
TRBV19	-	-	TRBJ1-2	TGTGCCAGTAGTCGACAGACAGAGCCCATTGCCTACACCTTC	CASSRQTEPIAYTF
TRBV24-1	once	TRBD1	TRBJ1-2	TGTGCCACCAGTGAATCCGGGACAGGGGATATGGGCTATGGCTACACCTTC	CATSESGTGDMGYGYTF
TRBV7-8	-	-	TRBJ1-1	TGTGCCAGCAGCGCCGACAGGAACACTGAAGCTTTCTTT	CASSADRNTEAFF
TRBV6-5	-	-	TRBJ2-3	TGTGCCAGCAGCCCCCTAGGCACCAGCGCAGATACGCAGTATTTT	CASSPLGTSADTQYF
TRBV6-5	-	TRBD1	TRBJ1-2	TGTGCCAGCAGTTCCCATAGACAGGGAGACCTCGGTGGCTACACCTTC	CASSSHRQGDLGGYTF
TRBV9	-	TRBD2	TRBJ2-2	TGTGCCAGCAGCGTGACTAGCGGGTACACCGGGGAGCTGTTTTTT	CASSVTSGYTGELFF
TRBV6-5	-	TRBD1	TRBJ2-2	TGTGCCACCCGCCCCGGGACAGGTTACACCGGGGAGCTGTTTTTT	CATRPGTGYTGELFF
TRBV11-2	-	-	TRBJ2-5	TGTGCCAGCAGCTTTGGCTGGGAGGGGGGGTCCGCGGCCCAGTACTTC	CASSFGWEGGSAAQYF
TRBV18	-	-	TRBJ1-1	TGTGCCAGCTCGGCTACAATGGGAGACACTGAAGCTTTCTTT	CASSATMGDTEAFF
TRBV7-2	-	TRBD2	TRBJ2-7	TGTGCCAGCAGCTTAGACCGGACTAGACCCTACGAGCAGTACTTC	CASSLDRTRPYEQYF
TRBV4-3	many	-	TRBJ1-3	TGCGCCAGCAGCCCCTCCTTACTCTCTGGAAACACCATATATTTT	CASSPSLLSGNTIYF
TRBV19	-	-	TRBJ2-1	TGTGCCAGTAGTAATATGCGGGGAACCAATGAGCAGTTCTTC	CASSNMRGTNEQFF
TRBV7-9	-	TRBD1	TRBJ2-7	TGTGCCAGCAGCTTAGTGGCAGGGGGCTACGAGCAGTACTTC	CASSLVAGGYEQYF
TRBV4-2	-	-	TRBJ2-2	TGTGCCAGCAGCCAAGATGTGGCGGGGGCGATCGGGGAGCTGTTTTTT	CASSQDVAGAIGELFF
TRBV6-1	-	TRBD1	TRBJ2-5	TGTGCCAGCAGTGACGGGACAGGGAAAGAGACCCAGTACTTC	CASSDGTGKETQYF
TRBV5-1	-	-	TRBJ1-4	TGCGCCAGCAGCGATCACTTGGATGAAAAACTGTTTTTT	CASSDHLDEKLFF